This is a list of T cell receptor beta chains from one sample in a study of shared clonotypes between healthy human individuals. TCRdb's copy holds only in-frame clones and misses some; the assay was immunoSEQ multiplex PCR. The table records about 480,000 clones, 79% of them present only once. What was sequenced was PBMCs. The receptors here all came from a woman between 40 and 50 years old in good health. Some clones in this sample may be carry-over from other donors' samples. Each CDR3 is given with its conserved first and last residue. A D gene is named only where the DNA matches it firmly. Some rows have no size entry. The others give once, few or many, or a class for an expanded clone.

V	J	length	D	size	CDR3	DNA
TRBV5-6	TRBJ1-1	14	TRBD1	NA	CASSMGQGATEAFF	TGTGCCAGCAGCATGGGACAGGGGGCCACTGAAGCTTTCTTT
TRBV28	TRBJ2-3	15	NA	NA	CASSRGGASVDTQYF	TGTGCCAGCAGCAGAGGAGGAGCCTCGGTAGATACGCAGTATTTT
TRBV14	TRBJ1-2	14	NA	NA	CASSQIDDNYGYTF	TGTGCCAGCAGCCAGATCGACGATAACTATGGCTACACCTTC
TRBV7-9	TRBJ1-1	12	NA	NA	CASSLKDTEAFF	TGTGCCAGCAGTCTTAAGGACACTGAAGCTTTCTTT
TRBV29-1	TRBJ2-2	14	TRBD2	NA	CSVVGLAGVGELFF	TGCAGCGTTGTAGGTCTAGCGGGAGTCGGGGAGCTGTTTTTT
TRBV5-1	TRBJ2-7	14	TRBD1	NA	CASSLEQGADEQYF	TGCGCCAGCAGCTTGGAGCAGGGGGCCGACGAGCAGTACTTC
TRBV4-2	TRBJ2-1	14	NA	NA	CASSQETSWDEQFF	TGTGCCAGCAGCCAAGAAACTAGTTGGGATGAGCAGTTCTTC
TRBV15	TRBJ1-5	14	NA	NA	CATSREIVGATQHF	TGTGCCACCAGCAGAGAGATTGTAGGGGCCACCCAGCATTTT
TRBV27	TRBJ1-1	13	NA	few	CASSFDRNTEAFF	TGTGCCAGCAGTTTCGACAGGAACACTGAAGCTTTCTTT
TRBV11-2	TRBJ2-5	16	TRBD1	NA	CASSLRGDRGLETQYF	TGTGCCAGCAGCTTAAGGGGGGACAGGGGATTGGAGACCCAGTACTTC
TRBV6-4	TRBJ2-1	15	TRBD2	NA	CASSTLAGSYNEQFF	TGTGCCAGCAGTACACTAGCGGGGTCCTACAATGAGCAGTTCTTC
TRBV18	TRBJ2-1	15	NA	NA	CASSPPAGRNNEQFF	TGTGCCAGCTCACCACCTGCGGGACGCAACAATGAGCAGTTCTTC
TRBV7-2	TRBJ1-2	15	NA	NA	CASSPLRGGYYGYTF	TGTGCCAGCAGCCCCCTAAGGGGGGGCTACTATGGCTACACCTTC
TRBV10-3	TRBJ2-7	16	TRBD2	NA	CAIRNLTSGRSYEQYF	TGTGCCATCAGAAATCTAACTAGCGGGAGATCCTACGAGCAGTACTTC
TRBV2	TRBJ2-7	14	TRBD1	NA	CASSPGTGDDEQYF	TGTGCCAGCAGTCCCGGGACAGGGGACGACGAGCAGTACTTC
TRBV6-5	TRBJ2-2	13	NA	NA	CASGLAFAGELFF	TGTGCCAGCGGTCTAGCGTTTGCCGGGGAGCTGTTTTTT
TRBV18	TRBJ2-7	14	TRBD2	NA	CASSSGTSEREQYF	TGTGCCAGCTCATCCGGGACTAGCGAACGTGAGCAGTACTTC
TRBV9	TRBJ2-1	16	NA	NA	CASSVDWWLGGGEQFF	TGTGCCAGCAGCGTAGATTGGTGGCTGGGGGGAGGTGAGCAGTTCTTC
TRBV30	TRBJ1-1	15	NA	once	CAWSVGFLGVAEAFF	TGTGCCTGGAGTGTAGGGTTTCTGGGGGTCGCTGAAGCTTTCTTT
TRBV6-1	TRBJ2-7	14	TRBD2	NA	CATNPWAGVHEQYF	TGTGCCACCAATCCCTGGGCGGGAGTCCACGAGCAGTACTTC
TRBV5-6	TRBJ2-7	15	NA	once	CASSSLGRPPYEQYF	TGTGCCAGCAGCTCACTAGGCAGGCCCCCCTACGAGCAGTACTTC
TRBV9	TRBJ2-5	17	NA	NA	CASSVSGIQIAQETQYF	TGTGCCAGCAGCGTCTCCGGGATCCAAATTGCCCAAGAGACCCAGTACTTC
TRBV5-6	TRBJ2-7	14	TRBD2	few	CASSLRGGGGEQYF	TGTGCCAGCAGCTTGCGGGGGGGAGGAGGCGAGCAGTACTTC
TRBV19	TRBJ1-1	16	NA	NA	CASSMASDGGGTEAFF	TGTGCCAGTAGTATGGCGTCCGACGGGGGTGGGACTGAAGCTTTCTTT
TRBV5-1	TRBJ2-3	14	NA	NA	CASSLEVGSDTQYF	TGCGCCAGCAGCCTAGAGGTGGGTTCAGATACGCAGTATTTT
TRBV10-3	TRBJ1-2	15	NA	NA	CAISDPAWGSYGYTF	TGTGCCATCAGTGACCCCGCTTGGGGTTCCTATGGCTACACCTTC
TRBV10-1	TRBJ2-4	16	NA	NA	CASSYRAPLAKNIQYF	TGCGCCAGCTCCTACAGGGCTCCCTTAGCCAAAAACATTCAGTACTTC
TRBV19	TRBJ1-5	18	NA	NA	CASSHRAESIRVAQPQHF	TGTGCCAGTAGTCATCGAGCGGAGTCAATCAGGGTTGCACAGCCCCAGCATTTT
TRBV4-2	TRBJ2-7	15	NA	once	CASSQDGTPSYEQYF	TGTGCCAGCAGCCAAGATGGGACCCCATCCTACGAGCAGTACTTC
TRBV5-1	TRBJ2-5	15	TRBD2	NA	CASSPGTSAQETQYF	TGCGCCAGCAGCCCCGGGACTAGCGCACAAGAGACCCAGTACTTC
TRBV27	TRBJ2-7	17	NA	once	CASSPPGVGWYPYEQYF	TGTGCCAGCAGTCCCCCGGGGGTAGGGTGGTACCCTTACGAGCAGTACTTC
TRBV6-5	TRBJ1-4	15	NA	NA	CASSYSMADTEKLFF	TGTGCCAGCAGTTACTCGATGGCGGATACGGAAAAACTGTTTTTT
TRBV11-2	TRBJ2-7	16	TRBD2	NA	CASSLGGTSGLYEQYF	TGTGCCAGCAGCTTAGGGGGGACTAGCGGACTCTACGAGCAGTACTTC
TRBV7-9	TRBJ2-1	15	TRBD1	NA	CASRTGTGSHNEQFF	TGTGCCAGCAGAACCGGGACAGGGTCCCACAATGAGCAGTTCTTC
TRBV7-8	TRBJ1-1	15	NA	NA	CASSLVGAVRTEAFF	TGTGCCAGTAGCTTAGTTGGAGCAGTGAGAACTGAAGCTTTCTTT
TRBV27	TRBJ2-1	15	TRBD1	NA	CASSWDSSSYNEQFF	TGTGCCAGCAGTTGGGACAGTAGCTCCTACAATGAGCAGTTCTTC
TRBV25-1	TRBJ2-1	14	TRBD2	NA	CASSLAGREGEQFF	TGTGCCAGCAGCCTAGCTGGGAGGGAGGGTGAGCAGTTCTTC
TRBV7-3	TRBJ1-6	14	NA	few	CASSLGAYNSPLHF	TGTGCCAGCAGCTTAGGGGCCTATAATTCACCCCTCCACTTT
TRBV5-1	TRBJ1-2	16	NA	NA	CASSEPTGSLNYGYTF	TGCGCCAGCAGCGAGCCCACGGGGAGCTTGAACTATGGCTACACCTTC
TRBV6-5	TRBJ2-1	16	TRBD1	NA	CASSYVPGQHYNEQFF	TGTGCCAGCAGTTATGTACCGGGACAGCACTACAATGAGCAGTTCTTC
TRBV2	TRBJ1-3	17	NA	NA	CASSNGGIGLSGNTIYF	TGTGCCAGCAGCAACGGGGGAATCGGTCTCTCTGGAAACACCATATATTTT
TRBV9	TRBJ2-5	15	TRBD2	NA	CASSGTSGSWETQYF	TGTGCCAGCAGCGGCACTAGCGGGAGCTGGGAGACCCAGTACTTC
TRBV6-1	TRBJ2-1	14	NA	NA	CASSESDRYNEQFF	TGTGCCAGCAGTGAATCGGACCGATACAATGAGCAGTTCTTC
TRBV11-2	TRBJ2-1	10	NA	once	CASSFGEQFF	TGTGCCAGCAGCTTCGGGGAGCAGTTCTTC
TRBV7-9	TRBJ2-7	11	NA	NA	CASSEVTEQYF	TGTGCCAGCAGTGAAGTGACCGAGCAGTACTTC
TRBV5-3	TRBJ2-3	16	TRBD1	NA	CARSTGQGASTDTQYF	TGTGCCAGAAGCACGGGTCAGGGGGCTAGCACAGATACGCAGTATTTT
TRBV15	TRBJ1-1	15	NA	NA	CATSRERERSTEAFF	TGTGCCACCAGCAGGGAAAGGGAGAGGAGCACTGAAGCTTTCTTT